These 5 T cell receptor beta chains share one sample of origin, sequenced in a study of shared clonotypes between healthy human individuals. TCRdb keeps only in-frame clones here, not all; method: immunoSEQ multiplex PCR. The sample holds some 470,000 clones, less than 80% seen once. Sequences were obtained from PBMCs. Receptors originate from a middle-aged woman in good health. Some clones in this sample may be carry-over from other donors' samples.

The V call is TRBV5-5, the J call TRBJ1-3, with TRBD1 as a possible D gene (6 bases). V lost 0 bases and J lost 0, with 13 bases in between. The CDR3 runs to 17 residues. CDR1 SGHKS and CDR2 YYEKEE come from the germline V gene (reference sequence). In DNA, the CDR3 is TGTGCCAGCAGCTTGGTTGGGGGCCTGCACTCTGGAAACACCATATATTTT. This encodes CASSLVGGLHSGNTIYF.

V usage is TRBV7-2 and J usage is TRBJ2-1; TRBD2 matches 8 bases. The germline CDR1 and CDR2 sequences are SGHTA and FQGNSA. The J segment lost 8 bases and the V segment lost 4 bases, leaving 10 bases of the junction unmatched. The CDR3 covers 15 residues. The CDR3 here is CASSYSSGMGDEQFF. The CDR3 bases are TGTGCCAGCAGCTATAGTAGCGGGATGGGGGATGAGCAGTTCTTC. Combining the CDR3 with reference TRBV7-2 and TRBJ2-1 gives the whole variable domain GAGVSQSPSNKVTEKGKDVELRCDPISGHTALYWYRQSLGQGLEFLIYFQGNSAPDKSGLPSDRFSAERTGGSVSTLTIQRTQQEDSAVYLCASSYSSGMGDEQFFGPGTRLTVL.

The chain links TRBV25-1 to TRBJ2-5; D unresolved. The better agreement between TRBJ2-7 and the DNA end casts doubt on the J call. The germline V gene encodes CDR1 MGHDK and CDR2 SYGVNS. This CDR3 is built from 13 residues. CDR3 bases: TGTGCCAGCAGTCGGCCACCTGGGTCCGAGCAGTACTTC. This gives the protein CASSRPPGSEQYF.

This clone was observed a handful of times. The same CDR3 also results from other DNA sequences found in this sample. V and J are TRBV5-1 and TRBJ1-1; no clear D gene. The CDR3 extends over 14 amino acids. The V gene lost 0 bases and the J gene lost 0 bases, with 6 bases spanning the gap. The germline CDR1 and CDR2 sequences are SGHRS and YFSETQ. CDR3 in amino acids: CASSLARMNTEAFF. DNA for the CDR3: TGCGCCAGCAGCTTGGCTCGGATGAACACTGAAGCTTTCTTT.

Only one count was recorded for this clone. V and J are TRBV7-3 and TRBJ2-3; 8 bases agree with TRBD2. J was trimmed by 5 bases and V by 3 bases; bases with no gene match: 4. The CDR3 runs to 14 residues. Germline V CDR1 and CDR2: SGHTA, FQGTGA. The CDR3 DNA follows: TGTGCCAGCAGCTTTAGGACTAGCCTAGATACGCAGTATTTT. Amino acids: CASSFRTSLDTQYF.